Listed below are T cell receptor beta chains from one sample, sequenced in a study of regulatory T cells in long-lasting Graves disease. MiXCR was run by TCRdb on the multiplex PCR reads, yielding one entry per CDR3 protein. The data contain hundreds of thousands of distinct CDR3 sequences, 30% of them singletons. Source: peripheral blood mononuclear cells (PBMCs), taken when the disease was refractory, from a patient treated with antithyroid drugs. These receptors were taken from a female donor with Graves disease. Both conserved end residues are part of each CDR3. Each record gives: J gene, V gene, D gene, clone size, CDR3 protein, CDR3 DNA. A D gene is named only where the DNA matches it firmly. Clone size is given for some rows only: seen once, a few or many times, or a class if the clone is expanded.

J gene: TRBJ1-2; V gene: TRBV27; D gene: .; clone size: many; CDR3 protein: CASSLSGGPYGYTF; CDR3 DNA: TGTGCCAGCAGTTTATCTGGGGGCCCTTATGGCTACACCTTC
J gene: TRBJ1-1; V gene: TRBV7-3; D gene: .; clone size: many; CDR3 protein: CASSLRRDTEAFF; CDR3 DNA: TGTGCCAGCAGCTTAAGAAGGGACACTGAAGCTTTCTTT
J gene: TRBJ1-1; V gene: TRBV3-1; D gene: .; clone size: few; CDR3 protein: CASSRFGATNTEAFF; CDR3 DNA: TGTGCCAGCAGCCGATTCGGGGCGACGAACACTGAAGCTTTCTTT
J gene: TRBJ2-2; V gene: TRBV5-1; D gene: TRBD2; clone size: .; CDR3 protein: CASRAMGGSTGELFF; CDR3 DNA: TGCGCCAGCAGGGCTATGGGCGGGAGCACCGGGGAGCTGTTTTTT
J gene: TRBJ1-2; V gene: TRBV27; D gene: TRBD1; clone size: .; CDR3 protein: CASSPLRQGLNYGYTF; CDR3 DNA: TGTGCCAGCAGTCCCCTTAGACAGGGACTTAACTATGGCTACACCTTC
J gene: TRBJ1-2; V gene: TRBV7-6; D gene: .; clone size: .; CDR3 protein: CASSLVGGDHTF; CDR3 DNA: TGTGCCAGCAGCTTAGTGGGGGGCGACCACACCTTC
J gene: TRBJ1-1; V gene: TRBV7-6; D gene: TRBD1; clone size: .; CDR3 protein: CASSRGQGVRLNTEAFF; CDR3 DNA: TGTGCCAGCAGCCGCGGACAGGGGGTTCGTTTGAACACTGAAGCTTTCTTT
J gene: TRBJ1-1; V gene: TRBV20-1; D gene: .; clone size: .; CDR3 protein: CSARRGAEAFF; CDR3 DNA: TGCAGTGCTAGAAGAGGGGCTGAAGCTTTCTTT
J gene: TRBJ1-1; V gene: TRBV9; D gene: .; clone size: .; CDR3 protein: CASRAGGLGEAFF; CDR3 DNA: TGTGCCAGCAGGGCCGGGGGGTTGGGCGAAGCTTTCTTT
J gene: TRBJ1-2; V gene: TRBV11-2; D gene: TRBD1; clone size: few; CDR3 protein: CASSSQGRNYGYTF; CDR3 DNA: TGTGCCAGCAGCTCACAGGGGCGTAACTATGGCTACACCTTC
J gene: TRBJ2-5; V gene: TRBV9; D gene: .; clone size: few; CDR3 protein: CASSVSREGETQYF; CDR3 DNA: TGTGCCAGCAGCGTAAGCCGTGAGGGGGAGACCCAGTACTTC
J gene: TRBJ1-1; V gene: TRBV20-1; D gene: .; clone size: few; CDR3 protein: CSASGGRWAEAFF; CDR3 DNA: TGCAGTGCTTCGGGGGGGAGGTGGGCTGAAGCTTTCTTT
J gene: TRBJ2-7; V gene: TRBV28; D gene: TRBD2; clone size: many; CDR3 protein: CASSSPSGGYYEQYF; CDR3 DNA: TGTGCCAGCAGTTCGCCTTCGGGAGGGTACTACGAGCAGTACTTC
J gene: TRBJ1-2; V gene: TRBV28; D gene: .; clone size: many; CDR3 protein: CASSLQGQGNYGYTF; CDR3 DNA: TGTGCCAGCAGTTTACAGGGTCAGGGCAACTATGGCTACACCTTC
J gene: TRBJ1-1; V gene: TRBV29-1; D gene: .; clone size: .; CDR3 protein: CSVEEARGEAFF; CDR3 DNA: TGCAGCGTTGAAGAAGCCAGGGGCGAAGCTTTCTTT
J gene: TRBJ2-2; V gene: TRBV20-1; D gene: .; clone size: few; CDR3 protein: CSARGAGRTGELFF; CDR3 DNA: TGCAGTGCTAGAGGGGCAGGCAGGACCGGGGAGCTGTTTTTT
J gene: TRBJ2-5; V gene: TRBV12-3/TRBV12-4; D gene: .; clone size: many; CDR3 protein: CASSLVGFHQETQYF; CDR3 DNA: TGTGCCAGCAGTTTAGTCGGGTTCCATCAAGAGACCCAGTACTTC
J gene: TRBJ1-1; V gene: TRBV2; D gene: TRBD1; clone size: many; CDR3 protein: CASSADRVDTEAFF; CDR3 DNA: TGTGCCAGCAGTGCCGACAGGGTTGACACTGAAGCTTTCTTT
J gene: TRBJ1-2; V gene: TRBV6-1; D gene: .; clone size: few; CDR3 protein: CASSEDRAGGYTF; CDR3 DNA: TGTGCCAGCAGTGAAGACAGGGCGGGGGGCTACACCTTC
J gene: TRBJ2-7; V gene: TRBV20-1; D gene: .; clone size: .; CDR3 protein: CSARSLPSSVYEQYF; CDR3 DNA: TGCAGTGCTAGATCCCTACCTAGCTCGGTCTACGAGCAGTACTTC